This is a list of T cell receptor beta chains from one sample in a study of response to subunit inactivated influenza vaccine. TCRdb analysed the RT-PCR reads with MiXCR anew, one entry per CDR3 protein. The sample has over 800,000 distinct CDR3 sequences, 20% to 25% seen once. Here the sequenced sample was PBMCs from blood, taken around 5 days after vaccination. These receptors all stem from a man over 45 who received an inactivated influenza vaccine. CDR3s include the opening cysteine and the closing phenylalanine or tryptophan. D genes are given only for firm matches. Expanded clones get a size class; other rows say once, few or many, or leave the size out.

V gene	clone size	D gene	J gene	CDR3 protein	CDR3 DNA
TRBV29-1	few	TRBD2	TRBJ2-1	CSVEGLAGGTQFF	TGCAGCGTTGAAGGCCTAGCGGGCGGAACACAGTTCTTC
TRBV6-1	once	-	TRBJ1-1	CASSPETGPEAFF	TGTGCCAGCAGTCCCGAAACGGGTCCCGAAGCTTTCTTT
TRBV9	-	TRBD1	TRBJ2-5	CASSVAPTGEETQYF	TGTGCCAGCAGCGTAGCCCCGACAGGGGAAGAGACCCAGTACTTC
TRBV6-1	few	-	TRBJ1-2	CASSRRDTRDGYTF	TGTGCCAGCAGTCGTCGGGACACTAGGGATGGCTACACCTTC
TRBV9	-	-	TRBJ1-2	CASSSRGRANYGYTF	TGTGCCAGCAGCTCAAGGGGCAGGGCTAACTATGGCTACACCTTC
TRBV6-5	-	TRBD1	TRBJ2-7	CASSYSQGAGEQYF	TGTGCCAGCAGTTACTCCCAGGGGGCAGGGGAGCAGTACTTC
TRBV20-1	-	-	TRBJ1-4	CSAPVGTNEKLFF	TGCAGTGCCCCGGTTGGTACTAATGAAAAACTGTTTTTT
TRBV13	-	TRBD2	TRBJ2-7	CASSLQALELAGGPYEQYF	TGTGCCAGCAGCTTACAGGCGTTGGAACTAGCGGGAGGTCCCTACGAGCAGTACTTC
TRBV5-1	many	TRBD1	TRBJ2-7	CASSLERTGITYEQYF	TGCGCCAGCAGCTTGGAGCGGACAGGGATAACCTACGAGCAGTACTTC
TRBV6-1	-	-	TRBJ2-3	CASKSPGPGDTQYF	TGTGCCAGCAAGAGCCCGGGCCCCGGAGATACGCAGTATTTT
TRBV6-1	-	TRBD2	TRBJ2-1	CASRRLAGGGNEQFF	TGTGCCAGCAGAAGACTAGCGGGGGGGGGCAATGAGCAGTTCTTC
TRBV7-9	few	TRBD2	TRBJ2-1	CASSQGSNGLVSNEQFF	TGTGCCAGCAGCCAAGGGTCCAACGGACTAGTTTCCAATGAGCAGTTCTTC
TRBV15	-	TRBD2	TRBJ2-7	CATRREKFGLEDNEQYF	TGTGCCACCAGACGAGAGAAATTTGGACTAGAAGATAACGAGCAGTACTTC
TRBV7-6	medium-sized	-	TRBJ2-2	CASSLAGFGGANTGELFF	TGTGCCAGCAGCTTAGCGGGTTTTGGCGGGGCGAACACCGGGGAGCTGTTTTTT
TRBV7-8	-	TRBD2	TRBJ2-1	CASSSGSGSSYNEQFF	TGTGCCAGCAGCTCAGGGAGCGGGAGCTCCTACAATGAGCAGTTCTTC
TRBV15	many	-	TRBJ2-5	CATSREYQETQYF	TGTGCCACCAGCAGAGAGTACCAAGAGACCCAGTACTTC
TRBV7-2	few	-	TRBJ2-3	CASSLAPGLADTQYF	TGTGCCAGCAGCCTCGCCCCGGGATTAGCAGATACGCAGTATTTT
TRBV20-1	-	TRBD2	TRBJ2-3	CSARRSGRSDTQYF	TGCAGTGCTAGGAGAAGCGGGAGGTCGGATACGCAGTATTTT
TRBV20-1	few	TRBD2	TRBJ2-2	CSARDQRLAGTGELFF	TGCAGTGCTAGAGATCAAAGACTAGCGGGAACCGGGGAGCTGTTTTTT
TRBV12-3/TRBV12-4	-	-	TRBJ1-3	CASRPSTSGNTIYF	TGTGCCAGCAGGCCCTCCACCTCTGGAAACACCATATATTTT
TRBV25-1	few	-	TRBJ1-2	CASSATDRRRHYGYTF	TGTGCCAGCAGCGCTACAGACAGGCGCCGGCACTATGGCTACACCTTC
TRBV10-3	few	TRBD1	TRBJ1-2	CATRQGRENGYTF	TGTGCCACCAGACAGGGGAGAGAGAATGGCTACACCTTC